This entry features one T cell receptor (beta chain) sequence. Profiling relied on immunoSEQ multiplex PCR, and the TCRdb table lists in-frame clones only, not all of them. The repertoire holds about 480,000 clones, with approximately 88% as singletons. This record comes from a study of blood T cell repertoires in COVID-19. This clonotype was obtained from a woman in her thirties or forties who had recovered from COVID-19. The sequenced sample was PBMCs or T cells enriched from blood (not recorded which).

The CDR3 nucleotides are TGCGCCAGCAGCCAAGTCCACAGGGTGGATGAAAAACTGTTTTTT. As protein: CASSQVHRVDEKLFF. V usage is TRBV4-3 and J usage is TRBJ1-4; D possibly corresponds to TRBD1 (6 bases). The CDR3 is 15 amino acids. The germline V gene has CDR1 LGHNA and CDR2 YSLEER. Trimming stripped 1 base from V and 6 bases from J, with 12 bases between.